A single sample gave rise to the 18 T cell receptor beta chains below, sequenced in a study of HIV-infected patients and healthy controls. No cell fractionation was done, so the repertoire covers all unsorted peripheral blood T cells. Alpha and beta constant-region primers primed reverse transcription of around 0.5 ug RNA. Each of the alpha and beta chains got its own library through chain-specific third strand synthesis with indices. TCRdb ran MiXCR on the 5' RACE reads and lists one entry per CDR3 protein. The repertoire includes about 10,000 distinct CDR3 sequences, 5.8% of them detected once, and roughly 8% sits in the top ten. Sequenced sample: blood. The source is an adult in good health.

In this sample, this clonotype turned up many times. DNA of the CDR3: TGTGCCAGCAGCGCGGACCCAGCCGGGGCCAACGTCCTGACTTTC. It encodes CASSADPAGANVLTF. The V gene is TRBV7-2, the J gene TRBJ2-6; D is ambiguous. Trimming cost V 5 bases and J 4 bases, with 12 bases left between them. Germline CDR1 and CDR2: SGHTA and FQGNSA. The CDR3 totals 15 residues.

There are many counts of this clonotype. This chain uses TRBV5-1 with TRBJ2-3; a possible D gene is TRBD1 (5 bases). This CDR3 region has 15 residues. Trimming took 0 bases from V and 1 from J, leaving 9 bases between them. In germline, CDR1 is SGHRS, CDR2 YFSETQ. CDR3 nucleotides: TGCGCCAGCAGCTTGGCAACAGGCCGCACAGATACGCAGTATTTT. Its protein is CASSLATGRTDTQYF. Filled out from reference TRBV5-1 and TRBJ2-3, the complete variable domain reads KAGVTQTPRYLIKTRGQQVTLSCSPISGHRSVSWYQQTPGQGLQFLFEYFSETQRNKGNFPGRFSGRQFSNSRSEMNVSTLELGDSALYLCASSLATGRTDTQYFGPGTRLTVL.

This clonotype was seen ten or more times. This sequence joins TRBV29-1 and TRBJ2-5; no clear D. Germline-derived CDR1 and CDR2 are SQVTM and ANQGSEA. V lost 8 bases and J 5 bases, leaving 18 bases between the germline ends. The CDR3 covers 13 residues. This CDR3 reads CSFNAAPRETQYF. CDR3 DNA: TGCAGCTTCAACGCGGCCCCGCGCGAGACCCAGTACTTC.

This clonotype is categorized as medium-sized (0.01 to 0.1%). The V and J genes are TRBV7-6 and TRBJ2-7; D uncertain. Trimming took 2 bases from V and 5 from J, leaving 10 bases between them. The germline V gene encodes CDR1 SGHVS and CDR2 FNYEAQ. The CDR3 covers 13 residues. The CDR3 region has the DNA TGTGCCAGCAGCTTAAGCTCGTCCAACGAGCAGTACTTC. It encodes CASSLSSSNEQYF. Full variable domain (remainder filled in from reference TRBV7-6 and TRBJ2-7): GAGVSQSPRYKVTKRGQDVALRCDPISGHVSLYWYRQALGQGPEFLTYFNYEAQQDKSGLPNDRFSAERPEGSISTLTIQRTEQRDSAMYRCASSLSSSNEQYFGPGTRLTVT.

This clonotype turned up a few times. The rearrangement joins TRBV10-3 to TRBJ2-1; D possibly matches TRBD1 or TRBD2 (5 bases each). This CDR3 is built from 13 residues. The ends were cut back, 4 bases at V and 6 bases at J, with 10 bases in the middle. Germline CDR1 and CDR2: ENHRY and SYGVKD. The CDR3 DNA reads TGTGCCATCAGTGGGGGGACCCCCAATGAGCAGTTCTTC. Translated, it gives CAISGGTPNEQFF.

This chain's CDR3 is CASSLNDGEAFF. The CDR3 bases are TGTGCCAGCAGTTTAAACGACGGTGAAGCTTTCTTT. This chain uses TRBV28 with TRBJ1-1; no clear D gene. The V gene lost 2 bases and the J gene lost 7 bases, with 8 bases spanning the gap. In germline, CDR1 is MDHEN, CDR2 SYDVKM. The length of the CDR3 is 12 residues.

This clonotype was seen repeatedly, ten times or more. In DNA, the CDR3 is TGTGCCAGTAGTATGCCCGGGACTCGGACAGCTTTCTTT. Translation: CASSMPGTRTAFF. V gene TRBV19 combines with J gene TRBJ1-1, with a possible D match to TRBD1 (5 bases). With 3 bases removed from V and 10 bases from J, the gap between germline ends came to 15 bases. Germline lookup yields CDR1 LNHDA and CDR2 SQIVND (reference sequence). The CDR3 loop spans 13 amino acids. The variable domain in full, completed from reference TRBV19 and TRBJ1-1, reads DGGITQSPKYLFRKEGQNVTLSCEQNLNHDAMYWYRQDPGQGLRLIYYSQIVNDFQKGDIAEGYSVSREKKESFPLTVTSAQKNPTAFYLCASSMPGTRTAFFGQGTRLTVV.

This clonotype has ten or more counts. This chain joins TRBV20-1 and TRBJ2-7; 7 nucleotides agree with TRBD1. V trimming: 5 bases; J trimming: 6 bases; junction bases outside the gene matches: 4. The length of the CDR3 is 11 residues. CDR1 is DFQATT, CDR2 SNEGSKA, per germline (reference sequence). CDR3 sequence: CSAANRGEQYF. In nucleotides, the CDR3 is TGCAGTGCTGCTAACAGGGGCGAGCAGTACTTC.

In its sample, this clonotype was seen many times. V is TRBV20-1 and J is TRBJ2-7; 8 positions agree with TRBD1. The germline V gene has CDR1 DFQATT and CDR2 SNEGSKA (reference sequence). The CDR3 runs 11 residues. The junction had 5 bases not matched to a gene; V was cut back by 8 bases and J by 5 bases. The CDR3 DNA sequence: TGCAGTAAGCCGACAGGGGACGAGCAGTACTTC. Translated: CSKPTGDEQYF.

The table lists this clonotype with many counts. This chain connects TRBV5-5 to TRBJ2-1; possible D gene TRBD1, 5 bases. With 0 bases removed from V and 3 bases from J, the gap between germline ends came to 10 bases. This CDR3 is built from 15 residues. Looked up from germline, CDR1 is SGHKS and CDR2 is YYEKEE (reference sequence). As DNA, the CDR3 is TGTGCCAGCAGCTTGGATACAGGAATCTACAATGAGCAGTTCTTC. This codes for CASSLDTGIYNEQFF.

By sample fraction, this clonotype is medium-sized. V is TRBV7-9 and J is TRBJ2-5; D is possibly TRBD2 (7 bases). The V gene's germline CDR1 is SEHNR and CDR2 FQNEAQ (reference sequence). Trimming cost V 5 bases and J 5 bases, with 24 bases left between them. The CDR3 contains 17 residues. CDR3 bases: TGTGCCAGCAGCCCTAGGACAGCGGGGTTCCTAGGGGAGACCCAGTACTTC. Translating gives CASSPRTAGFLGETQYF.

This clonotype is medium-sized in the sample. This chain uses TRBV29-1 with TRBJ1-1, with 10 bases aligning to TRBD1. The CDR3 totals 14 residues. Germline CDR1 reads SQVTM; CDR2 reads ANQGSEA. With V trimmed by 6 bases and J by 6 bases, 10 bases remained unmatched. CDR3 protein: CSVARGQGGSEAFF. Here the CDR3 DNA reads TGCAGCGTCGCCAGAGGACAGGGGGGATCTGAAGCTTTCTTT.

In its sample, this clonotype is medium-sized. The rearrangement joins TRBV6-1 to TRBJ1-2, with D hard to call. The V end was cut by 6 bases, the J end by 3 bases, with 11 bases between. Germline assignment: CDR1 MNHNS and CDR2 SASEGT. This CDR3 has 13 amino acids. For the CDR3, the DNA is TGTGCCAGCAGCCACCGGACCGACTATGGCTACACCTTC. Its protein is CASSHRTDYGYTF.

At least ten counts were recorded for this clonotype. The J gene is TRBJ1-2, the V gene TRBV7-8; D is ambiguous. The CDR3 length is 15 residues. Germline V gives CDR1 SGHVS, CDR2 FQNEAQ. The V gene lost 1 base and the J gene lost 0 bases, with 9 bases spanning the gap. The chain's CDR3 is CASSLGYSANYGYTF. The CDR3 nucleotides are TGTGCCAGCAGCTTAGGTTATTCGGCTAACTATGGCTACACCTTC.

This clonotype was counted many times. This sequence joins TRBV28 and TRBJ2-5, with 7 bases that match TRBD2. Trimming at V came to 8 bases and at J to 5 bases, leaving 17 bases not matched to a gene. The CDR3 runs to 16 residues. Germline V lookup: CDR1 MDHEN, CDR2 SYDVKM. CDR3 sequence reads: CASYHQQGLGRETQYF. DNA for the CDR3: TGTGCCAGCTACCACCAGCAGGGACTCGGGAGGGAGACCCAGTACTTC.

This clonotype is medium-sized (0.01 to 0.1%) by share. This sequence joins TRBV7-9 and TRBJ2-3; D is uncertain. This CDR3 comprises 11 residues. Germline values: CDR1 SEHNR, CDR2 FQNEAQ (reference sequence). Trimming pared 0 bases from V and 6 bases from J, leaving 1 base between. As DNA, the CDR3 is TGTGCCAGCAGCTTAGCTGATACGCAGTATTTT. Translated, it gives CASSLADTQYF.

In this sample, this clonotype turned up many times. CDR3 loop: CASSPTGNTEAFF. DNA for the CDR3: TGCGCCAGCAGCCCGACAGGGAACACTGAAGCTTTCTTT. V usage is TRBV5-1 and J usage is TRBJ1-1, with a tentative D call TRBD1 (6 bases). This CDR3 is built from 13 residues. Per germline, CDR1 SGHRS and CDR2 YFSETQ. V gave up 4 bases and J gave up 1 base, with 8 bases separating them.

The rearrangement joins TRBV12-3 or TRBV12-4 to TRBJ1-1; no clear D gene. V lost 2 bases, J lost 0 bases, and 10 bases lay in between. CDR3 size: 15 residues. The CDR3 region is CASSLIGVVNTEAFF. The DNA of the CDR3 is TGTGCCAGCAGTTTAATCGGGGTTGTGAACACTGAAGCTTTCTTT.